This is a list of T cell receptor beta chains from one sample in a study of shared clonotypes between healthy human individuals. Some clones are missing from TCRdb's copy, which holds only in-frame ones; the method was immunoSEQ multiplex PCR. The profile shows some 690,000 clones, roughly 88% of them singletons. Material: memory CD8+ T cells from PBMCs. Receptor source: a man aged 18 to 30 in good health. Some clones in this sample may be carry-over from other donors' samples. Both conserved end residues are part of each CDR3.

v_gene: TRBV4-1; j_gene: TRBJ2-5; CDR3aa: CASSQVIQETQYF
v_gene: TRBV11-2; j_gene: TRBJ2-3; CDR3aa: CASSSGLAGTDTQYF
v_gene: TRBV27; j_gene: TRBJ2-1; CDR3aa: CASSSGTSLNEQFF
v_gene: TRBV28; j_gene: TRBJ2-1; CDR3aa: CASSFVAVFHNEQFF
v_gene: TRBV5-1; j_gene: TRBJ2-3; CDR3aa: CASRGGGPGRTDTQYF
v_gene: TRBV5-4; j_gene: TRBJ2-7; CDR3aa: CASSTEQGGVEQYF
v_gene: TRBV7-9; j_gene: TRBJ2-1; CDR3aa: CASSPLAVVKAQFF
v_gene: TRBV19; j_gene: TRBJ1-1; CDR3aa: CASSIGGNTEAFF
v_gene: TRBV29-1; j_gene: TRBJ1-1; CDR3aa: CSGEDEGAMGTEAFF
v_gene: TRBV15; j_gene: TRBJ2-6; CDR3aa: CATSRDPTPPGANVLTF
v_gene: TRBV7-3; j_gene: TRBJ2-3; CDR3aa: CASSRDRQDTQYF
v_gene: TRBV28; j_gene: TRBJ1-1; CDR3aa: CASSSRVMNTEAFF
v_gene: TRBV7-9; j_gene: TRBJ2-1; CDR3aa: CASSPPTGGLRNEQFF
v_gene: TRBV27; j_gene: TRBJ2-7; CDR3aa: CASSTPGQGTHEQYF
v_gene: TRBV30; j_gene: TRBJ2-1; CDR3aa: CAWSVDSPGEQFF
v_gene: TRBV4-3; j_gene: TRBJ2-7; CDR3aa: CASSQGPGQGYEQYF
v_gene: TRBV6-5; j_gene: TRBJ1-4; CDR3aa: CASSYSDGTNEKLFF
v_gene: TRBV20-1; j_gene: TRBJ2-1; CDR3aa: CSARDSREQFF
v_gene: TRBV6-1; j_gene: TRBJ1-3; CDR3aa: CASSGHRGSSGNTIYF
v_gene: TRBV27; j_gene: TRBJ1-2; CDR3aa: CASSYTVNYGYTF
v_gene: TRBV4-1; j_gene: TRBJ2-7; CDR3aa: CASSHIRDRGREEQYF
v_gene: TRBV5-1; j_gene: TRBJ2-7; CDR3aa: CASSPAAGVLREQYF
v_gene: TRBV7-9; j_gene: TRBJ2-1; CDR3aa: CASSLEAAHNEQFF
v_gene: TRBV6-1; j_gene: TRBJ2-1; CDR3aa: CASRVTGFEQFF
v_gene: TRBV9; j_gene: TRBJ2-2; CDR3aa: CASSVEPSGSGVLELFF
v_gene: TRBV7-9; j_gene: TRBJ1-1; CDR3aa: CASSLGSALPSAFF
v_gene: TRBV5-1; j_gene: TRBJ2-7; CDR3aa: CASSLESRTPEQYF
v_gene: TRBV9; j_gene: TRBJ2-2; CDR3aa: CASSVGVATGELFF
v_gene: TRBV19; j_gene: TRBJ2-7; CDR3aa: CASSGTLYEQYF
v_gene: TRBV29-1; j_gene: TRBJ1-1; CDR3aa: CSVGGTGWTEAFF
v_gene: TRBV7-6; j_gene: TRBJ2-5; CDR3aa: CASSLFTGGEETQYF
v_gene: TRBV7-8; j_gene: TRBJ1-2; CDR3aa: CASSSLGQDGDYGYTF
v_gene: TRBV10-3; j_gene: TRBJ2-1; CDR3aa: CATVLAFGDEQFF
v_gene: TRBV28; j_gene: TRBJ2-5; CDR3aa: CASSHGVGETQYF
v_gene: TRBV6-5; j_gene: TRBJ1-2; CDR3aa: CASTEGVNYGYTF
v_gene: TRBV5-1; j_gene: TRBJ1-2; CDR3aa: CASSLARGEVSYGYTF
v_gene: TRBV4-1; j_gene: TRBJ1-3; CDR3aa: CASSQVTLFSGNTIYF
v_gene: TRBV7-9; j_gene: TRBJ2-7; CDR3aa: CASSLTGPAYEQYF
v_gene: TRBV30; j_gene: TRBJ1-1; CDR3aa: CAWSVVMDTEAFF
v_gene: TRBV27; j_gene: TRBJ2-2; CDR3aa: CASSLGLATGELFF
v_gene: TRBV7-9; j_gene: TRBJ2-5; CDR3aa: CASSPSAPQTQYF
v_gene: TRBV27; j_gene: TRBJ2-7; CDR3aa: CASSSGGDTGYEQYF
v_gene: TRBV30; j_gene: TRBJ1-2; CDR3aa: CAWSFWSGGYTF
v_gene: TRBV7-6; j_gene: TRBJ1-1; CDR3aa: CASSLATRTDEAFF
v_gene: TRBV18; j_gene: TRBJ2-7; CDR3aa: CASSEVRAKSYEQYF
v_gene: TRBV4-3; j_gene: TRBJ2-5; CDR3aa: CASSPRGAGGPETQYF
v_gene: TRBV10-1; j_gene: TRBJ2-1; CDR3aa: CASSESGRGNYNEQFF
v_gene: TRBV7-8; j_gene: TRBJ1-5; CDR3aa: CASSLRQEGQPQHF
v_gene: TRBV30; j_gene: TRBJ1-1; CDR3aa: CACITGGNTEAFF
v_gene: TRBV5-1; j_gene: TRBJ2-1; CDR3aa: CASSLSGEQFF
v_gene: TRBV7-9; j_gene: TRBJ2-2; CDR3aa: CASSLAMGTLRPGELFF
v_gene: TRBV2; j_gene: TRBJ2-7; CDR3aa: CASSEYEQYF